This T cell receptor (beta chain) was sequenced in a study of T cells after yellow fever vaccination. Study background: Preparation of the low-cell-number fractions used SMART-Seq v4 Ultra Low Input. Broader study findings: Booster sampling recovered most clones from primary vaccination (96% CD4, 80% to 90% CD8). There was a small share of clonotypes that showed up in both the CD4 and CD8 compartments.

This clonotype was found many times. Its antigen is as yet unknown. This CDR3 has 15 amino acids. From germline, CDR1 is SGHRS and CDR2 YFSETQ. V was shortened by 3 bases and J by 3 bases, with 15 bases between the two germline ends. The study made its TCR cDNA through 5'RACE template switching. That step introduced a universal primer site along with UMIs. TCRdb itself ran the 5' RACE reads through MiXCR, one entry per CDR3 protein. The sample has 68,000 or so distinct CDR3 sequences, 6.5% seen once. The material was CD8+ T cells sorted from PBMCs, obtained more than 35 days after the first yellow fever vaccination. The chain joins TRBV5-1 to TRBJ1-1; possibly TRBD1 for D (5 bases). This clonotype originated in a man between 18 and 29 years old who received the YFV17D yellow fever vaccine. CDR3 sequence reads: CASSSYTGLYTEAFF. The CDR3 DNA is TGCGCCAGCAGCTCCTATACGGGGCTGTACACTGAAGCTTTCTTT.